The TCR beta chain described here comes from a study of blood T cell repertoires in COVID-19. Study-wide context: Samples representing acute and convalescent COVID-19 were sourced from the United States, Italy and Spain. T cells, B-cell-depleted T cells, or PBMCs provided the cDNA or gDNA that served as material.

Only one count was recorded for this clone. This CDR3 region has 16 residues. The V gene lost 2 bases and the J gene lost 0 bases, with 13 bases spanning the gap. CDR1 is SGDLS, CDR2 YYNGEE, per germline. Under the authors' procedure: By means of reference gene primer amplification, nucleated cell counts were estimated. Generated by immunoSEQ multiplex PCR, the TCRdb table keeps only in-frame clones and is missing some. That table supplies the V and J calls and clone size; D and trimming were determined from the DNA. This sample has tens of thousands of clones, with around 86% found just once. The sequencing sample was made of peripheral blood. V is TRBV9 and J is TRBJ2-3, with D tentatively TRBD2 (6 bases). The sequence was collected from a woman aged 80 or older with active or convalescent COVID-19. The CDR3 region has the DNA TGTGCCAGCAGCGTCCTCGGGGGACTTAGCACAGATACGCAGTATTTT. Its protein product is CASSVLGGLSTDTQYF.